The following is a T cell receptor (beta chain) sequence with its context. The data were produced by immunoSEQ multiplex PCR, yet TCRdb's version contains in-frame clones alone and is incomplete. In the table there are about a million clones, 60% to 85% of which are singletons. The data were obtained in a study of shared clonotypes between healthy human individuals. The CDR3 is 15 residues long. V was clipped by 0 bases and J by 0 bases, with 8 bases between them. CDR1 MNHEY and CDR2 SVGAGI come from the germline V gene. The sample was memory CD4+ T cells from PBMCs. This sample's subset: CD45RA-negative fraction. The source of this sequence is a man younger than 35 in good health. Some clones in this sample may be carry-over from other donors' samples. The chain couples TRBV6-5 to TRBJ1-1, with unresolved D. The CDR3 sequence is CASSYSGRMNTEAFF. In nucleotides, the CDR3 is TGTGCCAGCAGTTACTCAGGCCGAATGAACACTGAAGCTTTCTTT.